This T cell receptor (beta chain) was captured in a study of blood T cell repertoires in COVID-19. Overall study: The samples span acute and convalescent COVID-19 from the United States, Italy and Spain. Sample material is recorded as cDNA or gDNA derived from T cells, B-cell-depleted T cells, or PBMCs.

Participant-given clinical history determined each cohort assignment. The authors' processing: Cell counts per sample came from amplifying reference gene primers. Clones were sequenced by immunoSEQ multiplex PCR, and TCRdb holds only the in-frame ones, with some missing. That table furnishes V, J and clone size, whereas the DNA furnished D and trimming. The sample yields around 85,000 clones, roughly 90% seen once. The V gene's germline CDR1 is SGHRS and CDR2 YFSETQ. Unmatched junction bases numbered 6, after V lost 0 bases and J lost 8 bases. The CDR3 is 15 residues long. The origin of this receptor is a woman between 45 and 65 years old with acute COVID-19. The genes are TRBV5-1 and TRBJ1-4; 8 bases map to TRBD1. What was sequenced was PBMCs or T cells enriched from blood (not recorded which). This CDR3 reads CASSLGQGAYEKLFF. In DNA form, the CDR3 reads TGCGCCAGCAGCTTGGGGCAGGGGGCTTACGAAAAACTGTTTTTT.